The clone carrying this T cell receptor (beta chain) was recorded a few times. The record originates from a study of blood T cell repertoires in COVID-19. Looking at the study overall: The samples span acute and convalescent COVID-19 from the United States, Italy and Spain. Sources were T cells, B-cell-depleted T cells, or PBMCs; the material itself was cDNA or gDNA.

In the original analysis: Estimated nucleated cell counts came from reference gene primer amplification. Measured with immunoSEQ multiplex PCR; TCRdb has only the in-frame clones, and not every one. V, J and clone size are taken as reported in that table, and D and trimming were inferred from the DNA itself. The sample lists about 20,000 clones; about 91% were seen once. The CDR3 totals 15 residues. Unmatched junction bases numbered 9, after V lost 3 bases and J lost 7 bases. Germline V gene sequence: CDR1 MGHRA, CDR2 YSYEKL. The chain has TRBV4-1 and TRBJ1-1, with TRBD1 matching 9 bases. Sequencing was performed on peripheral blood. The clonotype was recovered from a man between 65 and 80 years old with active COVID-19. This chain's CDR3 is CASSQAPGQGIEAFF. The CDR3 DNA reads TGCGCCAGCAGCCAGGCTCCGGGACAGGGTATTGAAGCTTTCTTT.